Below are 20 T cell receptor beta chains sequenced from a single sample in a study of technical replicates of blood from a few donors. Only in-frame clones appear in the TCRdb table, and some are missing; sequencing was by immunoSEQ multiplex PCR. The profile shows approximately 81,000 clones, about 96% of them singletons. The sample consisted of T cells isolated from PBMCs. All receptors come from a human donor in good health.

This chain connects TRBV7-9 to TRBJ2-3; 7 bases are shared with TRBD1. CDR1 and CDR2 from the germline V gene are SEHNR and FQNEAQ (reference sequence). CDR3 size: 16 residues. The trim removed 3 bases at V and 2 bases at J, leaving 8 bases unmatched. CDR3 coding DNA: TGTGCCAGCAGCTTTGAACCGGGACAGTCCACAGATACGCAGTATTTT. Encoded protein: CASSFEPGQSTDTQYF. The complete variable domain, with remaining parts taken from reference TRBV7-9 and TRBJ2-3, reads DTGVSQNPRHKITKRGQNVTFRCDPISEHNRLYWYRQTLGQGPEFLTYFQNEAQLEKSRLLSDRFSAERPKGSFSTLEIQRTEQGDSAMYLCASSFEPGQSTDTQYFGPGTRLTVL.

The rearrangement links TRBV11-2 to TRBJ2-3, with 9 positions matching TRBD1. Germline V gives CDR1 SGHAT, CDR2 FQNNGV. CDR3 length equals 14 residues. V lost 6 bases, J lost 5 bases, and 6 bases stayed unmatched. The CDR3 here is CASRPPGQGDTQYF. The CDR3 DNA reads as TGTGCCAGCAGGCCTCCGGGACAGGGAGATACGCAGTATTTT.

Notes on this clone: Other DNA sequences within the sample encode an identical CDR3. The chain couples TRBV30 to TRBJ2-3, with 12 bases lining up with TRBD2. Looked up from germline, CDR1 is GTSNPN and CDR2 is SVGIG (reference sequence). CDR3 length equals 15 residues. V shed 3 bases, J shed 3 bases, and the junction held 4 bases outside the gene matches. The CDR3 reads CAWSVGLAGTDTQYF. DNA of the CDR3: TGTGCCTGGAGCGTAGGACTAGCGGGGACAGATACGCAGTATTTT.

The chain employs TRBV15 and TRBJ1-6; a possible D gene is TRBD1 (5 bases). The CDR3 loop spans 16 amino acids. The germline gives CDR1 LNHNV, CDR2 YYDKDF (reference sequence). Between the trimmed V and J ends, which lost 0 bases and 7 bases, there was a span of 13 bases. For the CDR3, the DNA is TGTGCCACCAGCAGAGAGCGAGCAGGGTGGAATTCACCCCTCCACTTT. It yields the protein CATSRERAGWNSPLHF.

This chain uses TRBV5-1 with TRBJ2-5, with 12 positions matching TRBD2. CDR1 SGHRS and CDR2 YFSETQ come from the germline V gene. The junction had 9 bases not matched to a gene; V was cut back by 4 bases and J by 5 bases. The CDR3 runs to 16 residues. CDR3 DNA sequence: TGCGCCAGCAGCCCGGAAACTAGCGGGGGGCGGGAGACCCAGTACTTC. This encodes CASSPETSGGRETQYF.

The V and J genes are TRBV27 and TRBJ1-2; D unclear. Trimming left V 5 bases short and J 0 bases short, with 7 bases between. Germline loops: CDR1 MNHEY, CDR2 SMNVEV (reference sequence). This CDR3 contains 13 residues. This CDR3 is CASSPRANYGYTF. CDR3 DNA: TGTGCCAGCAGTCCCCGGGCTAACTATGGCTACACCTTC.

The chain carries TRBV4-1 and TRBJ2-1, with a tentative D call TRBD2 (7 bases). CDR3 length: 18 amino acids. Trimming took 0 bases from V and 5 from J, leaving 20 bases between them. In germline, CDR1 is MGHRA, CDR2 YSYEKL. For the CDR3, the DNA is TGCGCCAGCAGCCAAGAAGGTGGAGGGGGGGCCTTAGACAATGAGCAGTTCTTC. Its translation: CASSQEGGGGALDNEQFF.

The DNA for the CDR3 is TGCAGTGCTCCTTGGGCAGGCGAGCAGTACTTC. It translates to CSAPWAGEQYF. The chain employs TRBV20-1 and TRBJ2-7; D uncertain. Germline assignment: CDR1 DFQATT and CDR2 SNEGSKA (reference sequence). Deletions cut 5 bases from V and 6 bases from J, with 11 bases between. CDR3 length: 11 residues.

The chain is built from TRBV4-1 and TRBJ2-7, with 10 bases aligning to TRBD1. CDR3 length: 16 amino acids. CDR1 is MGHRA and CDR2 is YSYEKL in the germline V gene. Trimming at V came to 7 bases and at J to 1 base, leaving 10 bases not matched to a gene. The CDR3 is CASKPSPGQGSYEQYF. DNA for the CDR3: TGCGCCAGCAAACCCTCTCCGGGACAGGGGTCCTACGAGCAGTACTTC.

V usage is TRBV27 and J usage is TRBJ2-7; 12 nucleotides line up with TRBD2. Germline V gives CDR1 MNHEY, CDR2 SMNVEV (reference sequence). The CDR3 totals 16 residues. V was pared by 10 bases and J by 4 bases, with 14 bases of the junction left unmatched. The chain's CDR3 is CATARTRLAGVYEQYF. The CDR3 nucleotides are TGTGCCACCGCAAGGACCCGACTAGCGGGGGTATACGAGCAGTACTTC.

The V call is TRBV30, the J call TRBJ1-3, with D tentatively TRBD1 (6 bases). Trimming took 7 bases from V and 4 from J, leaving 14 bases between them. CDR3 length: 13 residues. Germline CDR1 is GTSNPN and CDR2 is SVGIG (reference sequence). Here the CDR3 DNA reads TGTGCCTCTGGGAGGGGGTCGGGAAACACCATATATTTT. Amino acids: CASGRGSGNTIYF.

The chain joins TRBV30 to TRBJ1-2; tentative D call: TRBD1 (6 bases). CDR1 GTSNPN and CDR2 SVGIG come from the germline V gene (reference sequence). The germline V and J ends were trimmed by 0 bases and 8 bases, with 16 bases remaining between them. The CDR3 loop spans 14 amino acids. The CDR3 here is CAWSVGGAVNGYTF. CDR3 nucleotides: TGTGCCTGGAGTGTAGGGGGGGCTGTGAACGGCTACACCTTC.

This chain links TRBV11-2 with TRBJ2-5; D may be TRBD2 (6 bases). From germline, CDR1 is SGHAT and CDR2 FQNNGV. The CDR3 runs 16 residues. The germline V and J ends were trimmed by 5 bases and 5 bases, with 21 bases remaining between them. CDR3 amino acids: CASSTERGLPLETQYF. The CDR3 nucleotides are TGTGCCAGCAGCACAGAACGGGGACTTCCTTTGGAGACCCAGTACTTC.

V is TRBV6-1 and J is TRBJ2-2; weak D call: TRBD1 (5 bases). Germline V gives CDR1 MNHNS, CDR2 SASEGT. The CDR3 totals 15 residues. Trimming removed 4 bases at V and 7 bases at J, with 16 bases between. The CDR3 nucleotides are TGTGCCAGCAGTGTCACGTTAGTCACAGGCGGGGAGCTGTTTTTT. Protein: CASSVTLVTGGELFF.

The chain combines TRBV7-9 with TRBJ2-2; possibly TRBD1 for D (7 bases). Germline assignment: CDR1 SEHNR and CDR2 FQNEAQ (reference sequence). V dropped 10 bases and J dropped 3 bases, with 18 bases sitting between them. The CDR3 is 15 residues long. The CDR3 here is CATEPDREDTGELFF. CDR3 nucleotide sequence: TGTGCCACCGAGCCAGACAGGGAGGACACCGGGGAGCTGTTTTTT. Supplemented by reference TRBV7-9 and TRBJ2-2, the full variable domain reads DTGVSQNPRHKITKRGQNVTFRCDPISEHNRLYWYRQTLGQGPEFLTYFQNEAQLEKSRLLSDRFSAERPKGSFSTLEIQRTEQGDSAMYLCATEPDREDTGELFFGEGSRLTVL.

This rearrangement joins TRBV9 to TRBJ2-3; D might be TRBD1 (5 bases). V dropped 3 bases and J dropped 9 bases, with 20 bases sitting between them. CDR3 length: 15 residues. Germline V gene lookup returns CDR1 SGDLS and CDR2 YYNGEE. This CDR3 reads CASSAVAPSKGTQYF. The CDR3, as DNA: TGTGCCAGCAGCGCAGTCGCGCCTTCAAAGGGGACGCAGTATTTT.

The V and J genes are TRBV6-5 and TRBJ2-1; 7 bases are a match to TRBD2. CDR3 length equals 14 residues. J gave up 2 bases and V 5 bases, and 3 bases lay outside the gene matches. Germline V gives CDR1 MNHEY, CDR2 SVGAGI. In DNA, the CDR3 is TGTGCCAGCAGTAGGGCGGGAGCCTACAATGAGCAGTTCTTC. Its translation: CASSRAGAYNEQFF.

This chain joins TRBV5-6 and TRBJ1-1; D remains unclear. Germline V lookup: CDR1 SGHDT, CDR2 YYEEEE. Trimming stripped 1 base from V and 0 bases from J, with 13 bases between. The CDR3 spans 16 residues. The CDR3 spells CASSLTAFIMNTEAFF. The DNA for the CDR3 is TGTGCCAGCAGCTTGACAGCCTTTATTATGAACACTGAAGCTTTCTTT.

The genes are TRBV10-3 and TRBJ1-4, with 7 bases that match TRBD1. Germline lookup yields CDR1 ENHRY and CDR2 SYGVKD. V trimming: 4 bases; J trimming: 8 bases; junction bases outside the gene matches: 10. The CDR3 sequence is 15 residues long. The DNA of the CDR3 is TGTGCCATCAGTGGTGAAGGGGGCTCTTGGGAAAAACTGTTTTTT. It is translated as CAISGEGGSWEKLFF.

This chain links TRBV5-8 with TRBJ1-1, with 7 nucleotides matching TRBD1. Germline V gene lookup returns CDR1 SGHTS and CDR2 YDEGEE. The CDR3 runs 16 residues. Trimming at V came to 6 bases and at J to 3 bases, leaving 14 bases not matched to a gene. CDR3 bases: TGTGCCAGCAACTTCCCTCCAGGGGGTTTAGACACTGAAGCTTTCTTT. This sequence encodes CASNFPPGGLDTEAFF.